This is a list of T cell receptor beta chains from one sample in a study of T-cell reconstitution after alpha-beta-depleted transplantation in children. Using its own MiXCR run on the PCR reads, TCRdb lists one record per CDR3 protein. The sample includes hundreds of thousands of distinct CDR3 sequences, 20% to 30% of them seen just once. The source was PBMCs, collected before TCRalphabeta/CD19-depleted stem cell transplant. The receptors originated from a girl aged 2-10 years with Fanconi anemia, due to receive a stem cell transplant. Both conserved end residues are part of each CDR3. The D gene is left open where the match is weak. Clone size is given for some rows only: seen once, a few or many times, or a class if the clone is expanded.

J: TRBJ2-1
size: few
D: -
V: TRBV20-1
CDR3: CSARDALYNEQFF
DNA: TGCAGTGCTAGAGATGCACTTTACAATGAGCAGTTCTTC

J: TRBJ1-5
size: few
D: -
V: TRBV15
CDR3: CATSRARVGNQPQHF
DNA: TGTGCCACCAGCAGAGCCCGGGTGGGCAATCAGCCCCAGCATTTT

J: TRBJ1-3
size: -
D: TRBD1
V: TRBV12-3/TRBV12-4
CDR3: CASSLGTGAGNTIYF
DNA: TGTGCCAGCAGTTTAGGCACAGGGGCTGGAAACACCATATATTTT

J: TRBJ2-7
size: -
D: TRBD1
V: TRBV28
CDR3: CASSRGQVVYEQYF
DNA: TGTGCCAGCAGCCGCGGACAGGTTGTCTACGAGCAGTACTTC

J: TRBJ2-2
size: many
D: TRBD1
V: TRBV12-3/TRBV12-4
CDR3: CASGETGYTGELFF
DNA: TGTGCCAGCGGCGAGACAGGGTACACCGGGGAGCTGTTTTTT

J: TRBJ2-5
size: few
D: -
V: TRBV19
CDR3: CASKGSGETQYF
DNA: TGTGCCAGTAAGGGTTCGGGCGAGACCCAGTACTTC

J: TRBJ1-1
size: -
D: TRBD1
V: TRBV12-3/TRBV12-4
CDR3: CASREVHRGQGRNTEAFF
DNA: TGTGCCAGCAGAGAAGTACACAGAGGACAGGGAAGGAACACTGAAGCTTTCTTT

J: TRBJ2-3
size: many
D: -
V: TRBV9
CDR3: CASSVGSGSTDTQYF
DNA: TGTGCCAGCAGCGTCGGTTCCGGAAGCACAGATACGCAGTATTTT

J: TRBJ2-7
size: many
D: TRBD1
V: TRBV12-3/TRBV12-4
CDR3: CASSWGQGVYEQYF
DNA: TGTGCCAGCAGCTGGGGACAGGGTGTTTACGAGCAGTACTTC

J: TRBJ2-7
size: few
D: -
V: TRBV7-2
CDR3: CASSLRWQDLEQYF
DNA: TGTGCCAGCAGCTTAAGGTGGCAAGACCTCGAGCAGTACTTC

J: TRBJ2-7
size: many
D: -
V: TRBV4-2
CDR3: CASSPTGGGTADSYEQYF
DNA: TGTGCCAGCAGCCCTACTGGCGGAGGGACAGCCGACTCCTACGAGCAGTACTTC

J: TRBJ1-5
size: -
D: -
V: TRBV6-1
CDR3: CASRAVGTQPQHF
DNA: TGTGCCAGCAGGGCGGTAGGAACTCAGCCCCAGCATTTT

J: TRBJ2-1
size: few
D: TRBD2
V: TRBV29-1
CDR3: CSVEGLAGLRFEQFF
DNA: TGCAGCGTTGAAGGACTAGCGGGACTCAGATTTGAGCAGTTCTTC

J: TRBJ2-5
size: few
D: -
V: TRBV20-1
CDR3: CSAPKGSSETQYF
DNA: TGCAGTGCGCCGAAGGGGTCTTCGGAGACCCAGTACTTC

J: TRBJ1-4
size: -
D: -
V: TRBV7-6
CDR3: CASSLVPGFDEKLFF
DNA: TGTGCCAGCAGCTTAGTCCCAGGGTTTGACGAAAAACTGTTTTTT

J: TRBJ1-5
size: -
D: -
V: TRBV7-2
CDR3: CASSLAREDQPQHF
DNA: TGTGCCAGCAGCCTAGCCAGGGAAGATCAGCCCCAGCATTTT

J: TRBJ2-5
size: -
D: -
V: TRBV4-2
CDR3: CASSQGASEETRYF
DNA: TGTGCCAGCAGCCAAGGGGCTAGCGAAGAGACCCGGTACTTC

J: TRBJ2-1
size: -
D: TRBD2
V: TRBV29-1
CDR3: CSVVASGSASYNEQFF
DNA: TGCAGCGTTGTGGCCAGCGGGAGTGCCTCCTACAATGAGCAGTTCTTC